Listed below are T cell receptor beta chains from one sample, sequenced in a study of PD-1 blockade in mismatch repair-deficient tumors. Profiled with immunoSEQ multiplex PCR; TCRdb holds only in-frame clones, not every one. This table has roughly 130,000 clones, roughly 86% appearing once. Specimen: peripheral blood, collected just over 70 weeks after starting pembrolizumab. Receptors were obtained from an adult with mismatch repair-deficient cancer. CDR3s include the opening cysteine and the closing phenylalanine or tryptophan. D genes are given only for firm matches. Not all rows give a size; the values are once, few, many and, for expanded clones, a class.

V gene	clone size	J gene	D gene	CDR3 protein	CDR3 DNA
TRBV18	-	TRBJ1-3	-	CASSPLGSGNTIYF	TGTGCCAGCTCACCTTTGGGTTCTGGAAACACCATATATTTT
TRBV7-9	-	TRBJ1-2	-	CASSSLGGRPSEGYTF	TGTGCCAGCAGCTCCCTGGGAGGCAGGCCTTCGGAAGGCTACACCTTC
TRBV7-9	-	TRBJ2-3	-	CASSSTDTQYF	TGTGCCAGCAGCTCAACAGATACGCAGTATTTT
TRBV7-9	-	TRBJ1-2	TRBD1	CASSSGQLLSYGYTF	TGTGCCAGCAGCTCGGGACAGCTCTTGAGCTATGGCTACACCTTC
TRBV28	-	TRBJ2-2	-	CASSLSISGTGFFTGELFF	TGTGCCAGCAGTTTGAGTATTAGCGGGACAGGGTTTTTCACCGGGGAGCTGTTTTTT
TRBV6-5	-	TRBJ2-2	-	CASTRGRTGELFF	TGTGCCAGCACCCGGGGACGCACCGGGGAGCTGTTTTTT
TRBV7-9	-	TRBJ2-7	-	CASRDSSYEQYF	TGTGCCAGCAGGGACAGCTCCTACGAGCAGTACTTC
TRBV28	-	TRBJ2-5	-	CASSTSRRGAHEETQYF	TGTGCCAGCAGCACATCTCGGAGGGGTGCACATGAGGAGACCCAGTACTTC
TRBV6-1	-	TRBJ2-1	TRBD2	CASISSGGNEQFF	TGTGCCAGCATCTCTAGCGGGGGGAATGAGCAGTTCTTC
TRBV11-2	-	TRBJ2-7	-	CASSLVRFYEQYF	TGTGCCAGCAGCTTAGTAAGGTTCTACGAGCAGTACTTC
TRBV7-8	-	TRBJ2-5	TRBD1	CASSPGQNQETQYF	TGTGCCAGCAGCCCGGGACAGAATCAGGAGACCCAGTACTTC
TRBV4-1	-	TRBJ1-1	-	CASSPLGQRDTEAFF	TGCGCCAGCAGCCCCCTTGGACAGCGGGACACTGAAGCTTTCTTT
TRBV29-1	-	TRBJ2-3	-	CSVEADVDTQYF	TGCAGCGTTGAGGCGGACGTCGATACGCAGTATTTT
TRBV9	once	TRBJ1-2	-	CASSVDRRPNYGYTF	TGTGCCAGCAGCGTCGACAGACGACCAAACTATGGCTACACCTTC
TRBV7-9	-	TRBJ1-1	-	CASSPYYTEAFF	TGTGCCAGCAGCCCTTACTACACTGAAGCTTTCTTT
TRBV5-4	-	TRBJ2-2	TRBD1	CASSSSQGVTGELFF	TGTGCCAGCAGCTCGTCTCAGGGGGTAACGGGGGAGCTGTTTTTT
TRBV10-3	few	TRBJ2-1	-	CAIRDFGGRVSDEQFF	TGTGCCATCAGGGATTTTGGGGGGCGTGTTTCGGATGAGCAGTTCTTC
TRBV11-2	-	TRBJ1-2	-	CASSLVRDYGYTF	TGTGCCAGCAGCTTAGTTCGGGACTATGGCTACACCTTC
TRBV11-2	-	TRBJ1-2	-	CASSRHSGTTLGYTF	TGTGCCAGCAGCCGCCATTCCGGGACTACATTAGGCTACACCTTC
TRBV9	-	TRBJ2-7	-	CASSVGSGWSYEQYF	TGTGCCAGCAGCGTAGGCAGCGGATGGAGCTACGAGCAGTACTTC
TRBV11-3	-	TRBJ2-6	-	CASSLGRGAGANVLTF	TGTGCCAGCAGCTTAGGTAGAGGGGCTGGGGCCAACGTCCTGACTTTC
TRBV27	once	TRBJ2-3	-	CASISQGTDTQYF	TGTGCCAGCATATCACAGGGCACAGATACGCAGTATTTT
TRBV20-1	-	TRBJ2-7	-	CSATAGYEQYF	TGCAGTGCTACAGCAGGTTACGAGCAGTACTTC
TRBV28	once	TRBJ2-3	-	CASSLIDTQYF	TGTGCCAGCAGTTTAATTGATACGCAGTATTTT
TRBV4-1	-	TRBJ1-2	-	CASSQGMSNYGYTF	TGCGCCAGCAGCCAAGGGATGTCTAACTATGGCTACACCTTC
TRBV18	-	TRBJ2-1	TRBD1	CASSLQGANYNEQFF	TGTGCCAGCTCCCTACAGGGGGCCAACTACAATGAGCAGTTCTTC
TRBV30	few	TRBJ2-7	-	CAWSKEGLYYEQYF	TGTGCCTGGTCAAAGGAGGGCCTCTACTACGAGCAGTACTTC
TRBV4-3	-	TRBJ2-7	-	CASSQDVGANTYEQYF	TGCGCCAGCAGCCAAGATGTAGGGGCGAATACATACGAGCAGTACTTC
TRBV28	-	TRBJ2-3	-	CAFSDSTDTQYF	TGTGCCTTTAGCGATAGCACAGATACGCAGTATTTT
TRBV27	-	TRBJ1-5	-	CASSFKFSDIYSNQPQHF	TGTGCCAGCAGTTTCAAATTTTCGGACATTTATAGCAATCAGCCCCAGCATTTT
TRBV5-1	-	TRBJ2-6	-	CASSLGAGSTGANVLTF	TGCGCCAGCAGCTTGGGGGCGGGGAGCACTGGGGCCAACGTCCTGACTTTC
TRBV14	-	TRBJ2-5	TRBD2	CASSQNQGLAGRETQYF	TGTGCCAGCAGCCAAAACCAAGGACTAGCGGGCAGGGAGACCCAGTACTTC
TRBV28	-	TRBJ2-7	TRBD1	CASSVRDRVIYEQYF	TGTGCCAGCAGTGTCCGGGACAGGGTAATTTACGAGCAGTACTTC
TRBV5-1	-	TRBJ2-7	-	CASSPLPGDYEQYF	TGCGCCAGCAGTCCCCTGCCAGGGGATTACGAGCAGTACTTC
TRBV6-1	-	TRBJ2-7	TRBD1	CASSARQGKISYEQYF	TGTGCCAGCAGTGCGCGACAGGGTAAAATCTCCTACGAGCAGTACTTC
TRBV7-2	-	TRBJ2-1	-	CASSPRFNEQFF	TGTGCCAGCAGCCCCCGTTTCAATGAGCAGTTCTTC
TRBV9	-	TRBJ2-7	-	CASSVGDPGRYLVPEQYF	TGTGCCAGCAGCGTAGGGGACCCCGGGAGATATCTGGTCCCCGAGCAGTACTTC
TRBV27	-	TRBJ2-7	-	CASSFAYSYEQYF	TGTGCCAGCAGTTTTGCCTATTCCTACGAGCAGTACTTC
TRBV19	-	TRBJ2-2	TRBD2	CASNPGTGTITGELFF	TGTGCCAGTAACCCCGGGACCGGGACTATCACCGGGGAGCTGTTTTTT
TRBV5-1	-	TRBJ2-1	-	CASSLYVFHNEQFF	TGCGCCAGCAGCTTGTACGTCTTCCACAATGAGCAGTTCTTC
TRBV6-1	once	TRBJ2-5	-	CASGPRETQYF	TGTGCCAGCGGTCCCAGGGAGACCCAGTACTTC
TRBV20-1	-	TRBJ1-4	-	CSANAGGRLFF	TGCAGTGCTAACGCGGGGGGGCGACTGTTTTTT
TRBV30	once	TRBJ2-1	-	CAWSPGDWRPQFF	TGTGCCTGGAGTCCGGGGGATTGGCGCCCGCAGTTCTTC
TRBV21-1	-	TRBJ2-5	-	CASSERGEPQETQYF	TGTGCCAGCAGCGAGAGGGGAGAACCACAAGAGACCCAGTACTTC
TRBV18	-	TRBJ1-2	-	CASSTTTDTSPYGYTF	TGTGCCAGCTCAACCACCACGGACACATCACCTTATGGCTACACCTTC
TRBV27	-	TRBJ2-3	-	CASSLRVRSTDTQYF	TGTGCCAGCAGTTTAAGGGTGAGGAGCACAGATACGCAGTATTTT
TRBV27	once	TRBJ1-1	-	CASSLVPSPGDTEAFF	TGTGCCAGCAGTTTAGTCCCATCTCCGGGGGACACTGAAGCTTTCTTT
TRBV11-2	few	TRBJ2-7	-	CASSLDNLAEQYF	TGTGCCAGCAGCTTAGATAACTTGGCGGAGCAGTACTTC
TRBV7-6	-	TRBJ2-7	TRBD2	CASSLAYAGGPVSYEQYF	TGTGCCAGCAGCTTAGCGTATGCGGGAGGGCCGGTCTCCTACGAGCAGTACTTC
TRBV7-9	-	TRBJ2-7	TRBD2	CASSKPGLAGAYEQYF	TGTGCCAGCAGCAAGCCGGGACTAGCGGGAGCCTACGAGCAGTACTTC
TRBV12-5	-	TRBJ2-5	-	CASSRGEETQYF	TGTGCTAGTAGTCGGGGAGAAGAGACCCAGTACTTC
TRBV28	-	TRBJ2-7	TRBD2	CASSLNLDRGENYEQYF	TGTGCCAGCAGTTTAAATTTAGATCGGGGGGAGAACTACGAGCAGTACTTC
TRBV7-9	few	TRBJ2-7	TRBD1	CASSLGQGTYEQYF	TGTGCCAGCAGCTTAGGACAGGGGACCTACGAGCAGTACTTC
TRBV30	-	TRBJ2-1	TRBD2	CAWSRTSGSSFF	TGTGCCTGGAGTAGGACTAGCGGGAGTTCTTTCTTC
TRBV4-3	-	TRBJ2-2	-	CASSQDWAGFRETNTGELFF	TGCGCCAGCAGCCAAGATTGGGCAGGGTTCCGGGAGACGAACACCGGGGAGCTGTTTTTT
TRBV29-1	-	TRBJ2-1	-	CSVANQEQEYNEQFF	TGCAGCGTTGCCAATCAGGAACAGGAGTACAATGAGCAGTTCTTC
TRBV27	-	TRBJ1-5	TRBD1	CASATGGNHQPQHF	TGTGCCAGCGCGACAGGGGGGAATCATCAGCCCCAGCATTTT
TRBV4-1	-	TRBJ2-1	-	CASSPAQGNSYNEQFF	TGCGCCAGCAGCCCAGCACAGGGAAACTCCTACAATGAGCAGTTCTTC
TRBV9	once	TRBJ1-1	-	CASSVAVANTEAFF	TGTGCCAGCAGCGTAGCTGTCGCAAACACTGAAGCTTTCTTT
TRBV7-9	few	TRBJ2-7	-	CASSLKYPYEQYF	TGTGCCAGCAGCTTGAAATATCCCTACGAGCAGTACTTC